These T cell receptor beta chains were read from a single sample in a study of cytotoxic CD8 clonotypes in ibrutinib-treated CLL. Assay used: immunoSEQ multiplex PCR; TCRdb lists only in-frame clones, some missing. The data show 65,000 to 85,000 clones, just over 90% seen once. Sequenced here: PBMCs, sampled after 12 months of ibrutinib treatment. The receptors derive from a human donor with chronic lymphocytic leukemia. The CDR3 runs from the conserved cysteine through the conserved F or W. Each record gives: clone size, D gene, V gene, J gene, CDR3 DNA, CDR3 protein. The D gene is left open where the match is weak. Clone size is not always given. Where it is, it says once, few, many or a class for expanded clones.

size: -
D: -
V: TRBV27
J: TRBJ2-7
DNA: TGTGCCAGCAGTTTAAGAGGAAACTACGAGCAGTACTTC
CDR3: CASSLRGNYEQYF

size: -
D: -
V: TRBV4-2
J: TRBJ2-7
DNA: TGTGCCAGCAGCCAAGCCTACGAGCAGTACTTC
CDR3: CASSQAYEQYF

size: -
D: -
V: TRBV12-5
J: TRBJ2-1
DNA: TGTGCTAGTGGTTTAGGAACCTCCTACAATGAGCAGTTCTTC
CDR3: CASGLGTSYNEQFF

size: once
D: -
V: TRBV7-9
J: TRBJ1-1
DNA: TGTGCCAGCACACCCGGACAGCCGAACACTGAAGCTTTCTTT
CDR3: CASTPGQPNTEAFF

size: -
D: -
V: TRBV18
J: TRBJ2-3
DNA: TGTGCCAGCTCTTTCTCCCCAGATACGCAGTATTTT
CDR3: CASSFSPDTQYF

size: -
D: -
V: TRBV4-3
J: TRBJ1-1
DNA: TGCGCCAGCAGCCAATATACAGGGCCTGAAGCTTTCTTT
CDR3: CASSQYTGPEAFF

size: -
D: -
V: TRBV6-5
J: TRBJ1-1
DNA: TGTGCCAGCAGTTTTGCGGGGGGGTCGACTGAAGCTTTCTTT
CDR3: CASSFAGGSTEAFF

size: -
D: -
V: TRBV7-9
J: TRBJ2-7
DNA: TGTGCCAGCAGCTTATCCCAACCCTACGAGCAGTACTTC
CDR3: CASSLSQPYEQYF

size: -
D: TRBD2
V: TRBV28
J: TRBJ2-7
DNA: TGTGCCAGCAGCCCAGCGGGAGGCTTCTACGAGCAGTACTTC
CDR3: CASSPAGGFYEQYF

size: -
D: TRBD1
V: TRBV18
J: TRBJ1-4
DNA: TGTGCCAGCTCACCCAGGGGGGTTCTGGAAAAACTGTTTTTT
CDR3: CASSPRGVLEKLFF

size: -
D: -
V: TRBV5-5
J: TRBJ1-5
DNA: TGTGCCAGCAGCTTTGCCGTCCCCACCGGCAATCAGCCCCAGCATTTT
CDR3: CASSFAVPTGNQPQHF

size: -
D: -
V: TRBV7-6
J: TRBJ2-6
DNA: TGTGCCAGCAGCTTAAGTGCGGCTTACTCTGGGGCCAACGTCCTGACTTTC
CDR3: CASSLSAAYSGANVLTF

size: -
D: -
V: TRBV11-3
J: TRBJ2-1
DNA: TGTGCCAGCAGCGCACGACTGAACAATGAGCAGTTCTTC
CDR3: CASSARLNNEQFF

size: -
D: -
V: TRBV5-1
J: TRBJ1-4
DNA: TGCGCCAGCAGCTTGGTATCGGGGGGCAGAGAAAAACTGTTTTTT
CDR3: CASSLVSGGREKLFF

size: once
D: TRBD2
V: TRBV7-9
J: TRBJ2-7
DNA: TGTGCCAGCACCCCTGAAAGCGGGAGATCGATGTACGAGCAGTACTTC
CDR3: CASTPESGRSMYEQYF

size: once
D: TRBD2
V: TRBV6-5
J: TRBJ2-2
DNA: TGTGCCAGCCGAGCGGGAGGATCGAACACCGGGGAGCTGTTTTTT
CDR3: CASRAGGSNTGELFF

size: once
D: -
V: TRBV11-3
J: TRBJ1-2
DNA: TGTGCCAGCAGCAATTCCGGGCCTTCTAACTATGGCTACACCTTC
CDR3: CASSNSGPSNYGYTF

size: -
D: -
V: TRBV13
J: TRBJ2-2
DNA: TGTGCCAGCAGCTTAGGTCAGACGAACACCGGGGAGCTGTTTTTT
CDR3: CASSLGQTNTGELFF

size: -
D: -
V: TRBV18
J: TRBJ2-5
DNA: TGTGCCAGCTCACCACCTACGCGCGAAGAGACCCAGTACTTC
CDR3: CASSPPTREETQYF

size: -
D: -
V: TRBV7-8
J: TRBJ2-1
DNA: TGTGCCAGCAGCTCCCATTCCTACAATGAGCAGTTCTTC
CDR3: CASSSHSYNEQFF

size: once
D: -
V: TRBV6-1
J: TRBJ2-3
DNA: TGTGCCAGCAGTGCTTTCAGGACCCACCTGATGATGCCAGATACGCAGTATTTT
CDR3: CASSAFRTHLMMPDTQYF

size: -
D: -
V: TRBV30
J: TRBJ2-1
DNA: TGTGCCTGGAGTCCTAGTATCGGACAGATCTACAATGAGCAGTTCTTC
CDR3: CAWSPSIGQIYNEQFF

size: -
D: -
V: TRBV4-1
J: TRBJ1-2
DNA: TGCGCCAGCAGCCAGGGAGAGTTTTTTTTGGGCGGCTACACCTTC
CDR3: CASSQGEFFLGGYTF

size: -
D: -
V: TRBV5-8
J: TRBJ1-2
DNA: TGTGCCAGCAGCATACCCGGGGCAGCTTCTAACTATGGCTACACCTTC
CDR3: CASSIPGAASNYGYTF

size: -
D: -
V: TRBV5-1
J: TRBJ2-1
DNA: TGCGCCAGCAGCTTGAGTCGTGTCAATGAGCAGTTCTTC
CDR3: CASSLSRVNEQFF

size: -
D: -
V: TRBV11-1
J: TRBJ2-3
DNA: TGTGCCAGCAGCTCAATCGGGACAACAACAGATACGCAGTATTTT
CDR3: CASSSIGTTTDTQYF

size: -
D: -
V: TRBV6-5
J: TRBJ1-1
DNA: TGTGCCAGCAGTTACTTAGGGACACCCTATCTCACTGAAGCTTTCTTT
CDR3: CASSYLGTPYLTEAFF

size: -
D: TRBD2
V: TRBV7-9
J: TRBJ2-5
DNA: TGTGCCAGCAGCTTAGGCGCGGGAGAGGTGACCCAGTACTTC
CDR3: CASSLGAGEVTQYF

size: -
D: -
V: TRBV19
J: TRBJ2-7
DNA: TGTGCCACCTCTCCGGGACTCTACGAGCAGTACTTC
CDR3: CATSPGLYEQYF

size: -
D: -
V: TRBV30
J: TRBJ1-5
DNA: TGTGCCTGGAGTGCTGACAAGGGAAGATATAGCAATCAGCCCCAGCATTTT
CDR3: CAWSADKGRYSNQPQHF

size: -
D: -
V: TRBV5-4
J: TRBJ1-1
DNA: TGTGCCAGCAGCTTTTTCATGAACACTGAAGCTTTCTTT
CDR3: CASSFFMNTEAFF

size: -
D: -
V: TRBV19
J: TRBJ1-1
DNA: TGTGCCAGTAGTATAGGTCTGAGGAACACTGAAGCTTTCTTT
CDR3: CASSIGLRNTEAFF

size: -
D: -
V: TRBV9
J: TRBJ2-1
DNA: TGTGCCAGCAGCCGCCGCCCGCAGGTCGATGAGCAGTTCTTC
CDR3: CASSRRPQVDEQFF

size: -
D: -
V: TRBV7-6
J: TRBJ2-7
DNA: TGTGCCAGCAGCTTATTTTACGGCGAGGCGTTCGAGCAGTACTTC
CDR3: CASSLFYGEAFEQYF

size: few
D: -
V: TRBV27
J: TRBJ1-2
DNA: TGTGCCAGCAGTTTAGCCAGGGACTATGGCTACACCTTC
CDR3: CASSLARDYGYTF

size: -
D: TRBD2
V: TRBV5-4
J: TRBJ2-7
DNA: TGTGCCAGCAGCTCCCGCAGGGCGGGAGCGTTGGACGAGCAGTACTTC
CDR3: CASSSRRAGALDEQYF

size: -
D: -
V: TRBV10-1
J: TRBJ2-1
DNA: TGCGCCAGCAGTGAGTCAGGCTTCGTGGGCTACAATGAGCAGTTCTTC
CDR3: CASSESGFVGYNEQFF

size: -
D: TRBD2
V: TRBV19
J: TRBJ2-2
DNA: TGTGCCAGTAGTATCGACCAGCGGGGAACCGGGGAGCTGTTTTTT
CDR3: CASSIDQRGTGELFF

size: once
D: -
V: TRBV5-1
J: TRBJ1-1
DNA: TGCGCCAGCAGCTTGGCGGGGCGCGGCACTGAAGCTTTCTTT
CDR3: CASSLAGRGTEAFF

size: -
D: -
V: TRBV6-1
J: TRBJ2-1
DNA: TGTGCCAGCAGTGAAGCGGGGGGCAACCCAAATGAGCAGTTCTTC
CDR3: CASSEAGGNPNEQFF

size: -
D: -
V: TRBV10-3
J: TRBJ2-3
DNA: TGTGCCATCAGTGAGCTGGGGACAGATACGCAGTATTTT
CDR3: CAISELGTDTQYF

size: -
D: -
V: TRBV6-1
J: TRBJ1-4
DNA: TGTGCCAGCAGGGGCTCGGGGGATGATGAAAAACTGTTTTTT
CDR3: CASRGSGDDEKLFF

size: few
D: -
V: TRBV14
J: TRBJ2-7
DNA: TGTGCCAGCAGCCAAGATCCTCCGTACGAGCAGTACTTC
CDR3: CASSQDPPYEQYF

size: -
D: -
V: TRBV4-2
J: TRBJ2-1
DNA: TGTGCCAGCAGCCAAGAGTACCTAGGGGATGAGCAGTTCTTC
CDR3: CASSQEYLGDEQFF

size: -
D: -
V: TRBV7-2
J: TRBJ1-2
DNA: TGTGCCAGCAGCCGCCTAATCGGGGGGGCGAATCACGGGAACTATGGCTACACCTTC
CDR3: CASSRLIGGANHGNYGYTF

size: -
D: TRBD2
V: TRBV27
J: TRBJ2-1
DNA: TGTGCCAGCAGTTCTTCCGGGACTAGCGGGAGGAGTGACGCGAATGAGCAGTTCTTC
CDR3: CASSSSGTSGRSDANEQFF

size: -
D: -
V: TRBV19
J: TRBJ1-1
DNA: TGTGCCAGTAGTATAGATCAGGTGGAGAACACTGAAGCTTTCTTT
CDR3: CASSIDQVENTEAFF

size: -
D: -
V: TRBV7-2
J: TRBJ2-7
DNA: TGTGCCAGCAGCTTGGGAGTGGGGTACGAGCAGTACTTC
CDR3: CASSLGVGYEQYF

size: few
D: -
V: TRBV5-1
J: TRBJ1-1
DNA: TGCGCCAGCAGCCCCGCGGTGAACACTGAAGCTTTCTTT
CDR3: CASSPAVNTEAFF

size: -
D: TRBD2
V: TRBV19
J: TRBJ2-1
DNA: TGTGCCAGTAGATCCCGGGGACTAGCGGGAGGGCTTGGGTCCTACAATGAGCAGTTCTTC
CDR3: CASRSRGLAGGLGSYNEQFF

size: -
D: TRBD2
V: TRBV7-8
J: TRBJ2-1
DNA: TGTGCCAGCAGCTTAGTCCGGACTAGCGGGTACAATGAGCAGTTCTTC
CDR3: CASSLVRTSGYNEQFF

size: -
D: TRBD1
V: TRBV19
J: TRBJ1-4
DNA: TGTGCCAGTAGTAGCGCACTCGGGACAGGGGATACTGAAAAACTGTTTTTT
CDR3: CASSSALGTGDTEKLFF

size: -
D: -
V: TRBV15
J: TRBJ2-2
DNA: TGTGCCACCAGCGTAAGACTGGCAGGGTTGACCGGGGAGCTGTTTTTT
CDR3: CATSVRLAGLTGELFF

size: -
D: -
V: TRBV28
J: TRBJ1-4
DNA: TGTGCCAGCAGTTTATCCGAAATGCGTGAAAAACTGTTTTTT
CDR3: CASSLSEMREKLFF

size: -
D: -
V: TRBV9
J: TRBJ2-1
DNA: TGTGCCAGCAGCGTAGCTGAGGCTAGCTACAATGAGCAGTTCTTC
CDR3: CASSVAEASYNEQFF

size: few
D: -
V: TRBV7-2
J: TRBJ1-5
DNA: TGTGCCAGCAGCTTAGTCGGACAGACCAATCAGCCCCAGCATTTT
CDR3: CASSLVGQTNQPQHF

size: -
D: -
V: TRBV15
J: TRBJ1-5
DNA: TGTGCCACCAGCAGAGAGGCCCTTGGCAATCAGCCCCAGCATTTT
CDR3: CATSREALGNQPQHF